A selection of T cell receptor beta chains follows, all from one sample in a study of cytomegalovirus exposure and HLA in healthy donors. Assay used: immunoSEQ multiplex PCR; TCRdb lists only in-frame clones, some missing. The repertoire includes some 140,000 clones, approximately 79% of them detected once, and about 1.1% sits in the top ten. The sequencing sample was made of PBMCs. The receptors were sampled from a male donor in good health and CMV-seronegative. Both conserved end residues are trimmed from each CDR3.

V	CDR3
TRBV5-4	ASSLDRTRGTQY
TRBV27	ASSLSLPGQGSRAQY
TRBV30	AWGLQGDQPQH
TRBV2	ASSEAYRGTDTQY
TRBV20-1	STWWNTEAF
TRBV7-8	ASSFQGLFSNQPQH
TRBV6-1	ASSVGRGLEAF
TRBV30	AWSEAQGYSPLH
TRBV19	ASSMVSGGLNEQF
TRBV7-9	ASSFGQLYGYT
TRBV6-6	ASSIRDRGSYEQY
TRBV19	ASSSFWGRAHANDQETQY
TRBV30	AWSGGSALGNSPLH
TRBV19	ASTRTGDGNQPQH
TRBV6-6	ASSYIGTVNTEAF
TRBV5-1	ASKLEPNTGELF
TRBV5-1	ASSPQGSVNTEAF
TRBV5-4	ASSLGGLRGRYNEQF
TRBV19	ASSRGLFTDTQY
TRBV12-5	ASGLFKTGTNYGYT
TRBV10-3	AISEFGTGNQPQH
TRBV30	AWSVNMGHNQPQH
TRBV7-9	ASSHMGQGKGGYEQY
TRBV10-1	ASSGVGGTMNTEAF
TRBV5-8	ASSVFQRGGGDTQY
TRBV7-9	ASSPLGTGHDEQY
TRBV7-2	ASSLNGKETQY
TRBV4-1	ASSRQEDRGETQY
TRBV2	ASSPGPGGGYT
TRBV4-3	ASSQDEGGRSGANVLT
TRBV18	ASSLTEIIFSSTDTQY
TRBV7-9	ASSSRDYLPETQY
TRBV11-3	ASSLLAGGRTDTQY
TRBV4-3	ASSQDRGQGYEQY
TRBV4-3	ASSQDPSSGNHEQY
TRBV10-2	ASCRDTQTQY
TRBV29-1	SVEWQANYGYT
TRBV2	ASSASGVHNEQF
TRBV9	ASSVAPGQTPEAF
TRBV7-9	ASSFPGTGYYNEQF
TRBV7-2	ASSLGLEIEQF
TRBV5-1	ASSTGQGNTGELF
TRBV27	ASSLSGGTEAF
TRBV11-2	ASSPTGSQETQY
TRBV14	ASSQVLGTQY
TRBV6-1	ASSGLPSTNYGYT
TRBV2	ASRAGGYGYT
TRBV5-1	ASRLGGIYGYT
TRBV19	ASSIGGQGGEKLF
TRBV9	ASSVAGGTGYSPLH
TRBV15	ATSRRLAGGLETQY
TRBV7-3	ASTRGSSTDTQY
TRBV6-6	ASSYPRGEGSDTQY
TRBV12-5	ASGLVPQIRTGLGYT
TRBV29-1	SVETVNSEKLF